The clone carrying this T cell receptor beta chain was counted at least ten times. The data were taken from a study of prognosis after radiotherapy for stage I lung cancer. The CDR3 extends over 19 amino acids. The genomic DNA TCR beta CDR3 region underwent two rounds of multiplex PCR. Initially, in first-round PCR, primers specific to each TRBV and TRBJ gene were used. Using its own MiXCR run on the multiplex PCR reads, TCRdb lists one record per CDR3 protein. This table holds 20,000 to 25,000 distinct CDR3 sequences, roughly 45% found once. Here the sequenced sample was PBMCs, taken before or after stereotactic body radiation therapy (not recorded which). The chain links TRBV3-2 to TRBJ2-1; the table names TRBD2, a call not compared with the DNA. TRBV3-2 is designated a pseudogene. This receptor was obtained from a donor over 45 with non-small cell lung cancer. The CDR3 nucleotides are TGTGCCAGCAGCCAAGTTAGAGTAGCGGGGGGCCTACTTTACAATGAGCAGTTCTTC. Amino acids: CASSQVRVAGGLLYNEQFF.